The present entry profiles one T cell receptor beta chain with its context. Its target is unknown. The CDR3 loop spans 15 amino acids. V was cut by 6 bases and J by 1 base, with 15 bases left in between. Germline lookup yields CDR1 LGHNT and CDR2 FRNRAP. This entry belongs to a study of cytomegalovirus exposure and HLA in healthy donors. The donors were in the 120-subject validation cohort, distinct from the approximately 670-subject first cohort. Repertoires were generated with immunoSEQ multiplex PCR, while TCRdb's copy carries only in-frame clones and drops some. The table includes 130,000 to 150,000 clones, 70% to 90% detected once. General observations from the study: Subsequent analysis showed first-cohort TCR clusters tending to co-occur in some 120 validation repertoires. Overall, around 150 TCR beta chains were annotated as cytomegalovirus-associated.

The sequenced material came from PBMCs. The rearrangement links TRBV12-5 to TRBJ1-1, with D possibly matching TRBD1 (6 bases). This clonotype originated in a woman aged 18-35 years in good health and CMV-seropositive. In DNA form, the CDR3 reads TGTGCTAGTGGGGGACCCGGGACACAGAACACTGAAGCTTTCTTT. Encoded protein: CASGGPGTQNTEAFF.